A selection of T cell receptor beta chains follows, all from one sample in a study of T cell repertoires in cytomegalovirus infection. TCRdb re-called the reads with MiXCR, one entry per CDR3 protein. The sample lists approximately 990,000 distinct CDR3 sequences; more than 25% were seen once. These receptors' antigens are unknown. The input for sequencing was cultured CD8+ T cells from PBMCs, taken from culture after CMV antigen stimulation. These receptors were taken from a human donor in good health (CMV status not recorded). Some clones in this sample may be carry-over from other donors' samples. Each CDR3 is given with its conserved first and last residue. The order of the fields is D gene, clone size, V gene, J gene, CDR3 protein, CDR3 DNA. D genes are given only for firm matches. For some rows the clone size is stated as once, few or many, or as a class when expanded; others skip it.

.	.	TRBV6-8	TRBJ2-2	CASEEFYSIGELFF	TGTGCCTCCGAGGAGTTTTATAGCATCGGGGAGCTGTTTTTT
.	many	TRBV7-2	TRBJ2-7	CASSLAAYEQYF	TGTGCCAGCAGCTTAGCCGCCTACGAGCAGTACTTC
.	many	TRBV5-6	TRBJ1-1	CASSLLPNTEAFF	TGTGCCAGCAGCTTGTTACCGAACACTGAAGCTTTCTTT
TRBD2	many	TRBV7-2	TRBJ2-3	CASSFTSGGVPDTQYF	TGTGCCAGCAGCTTTACTAGCGGGGGGGTCCCAGATACGCAGTATTTT
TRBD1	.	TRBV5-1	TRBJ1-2	CASNAEGAGNYGYTF	TGCGCCAGCAACGCGGAGGGGGCTGGTAACTATGGCTACACCTTC
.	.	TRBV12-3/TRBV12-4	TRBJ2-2	CASSFGGGLMTGELFF	TGTGCCAGCAGTTTTGGGGGGGGCCTGATGACCGGGGAGCTGTTTTTT
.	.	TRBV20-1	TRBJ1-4	CSAKDTINEKLFF	TGCAGTGCTAAGGACACCATTAATGAAAAACTGTTTTTT
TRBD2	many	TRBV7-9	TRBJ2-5	CASSLFTSGEQETQYF	TGTGCCAGCAGCTTATTTACTAGCGGGGAACAAGAGACCCAGTACTTC
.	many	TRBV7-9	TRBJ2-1	CASSYTGPVKQFF	TGTGCCAGCAGCTATACCGGACCGGTGAAGCAGTTCTTC
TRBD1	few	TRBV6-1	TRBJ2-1	CASSEWTGGYNEQFF	TGTGCCAGCAGTGAGTGGACAGGGGGGTACAATGAGCAGTTCTTC
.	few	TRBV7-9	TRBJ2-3	CASSSPTGGFEGDTQYF	TGTGCCAGCAGCTCCCCCACCGGGGGATTTGAGGGAGATACGCAGTATTTT
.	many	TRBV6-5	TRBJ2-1	CASSYSSVKYEQFF	TGTGCCAGCAGTTACTCCTCCGTCAAATATGAGCAGTTCTTC
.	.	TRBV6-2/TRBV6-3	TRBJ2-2	CASSQSGGTGELFF	TGTGCCAGCAGCCAGTCGGGCGGGACCGGGGAGCTGTTTTTT
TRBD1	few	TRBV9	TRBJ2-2	CASSVEGQGFMELFF	TGTGCCAGCAGCGTAGAGGGACAGGGATTCATGGAGCTGTTTTTT
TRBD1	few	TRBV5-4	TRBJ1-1	CASSFAQGEAEAFF	TGTGCCAGCAGCTTTGCACAGGGGGAAGCTGAAGCTTTCTTT
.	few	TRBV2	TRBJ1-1	CASSEAGVAFF	TGTGCCAGCAGTGAAGCCGGGGTGGCTTTCTTT
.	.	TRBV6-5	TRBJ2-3	CASSNNGGRKDTQYF	TGTGCCAGCTCTAACAACGGGGGCCGCAAGGATACGCAGTATTTT
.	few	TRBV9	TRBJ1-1	CASTPQDFTNTEAFF	TGTGCCAGCACCCCTCAGGACTTCACGAACACTGAAGCTTTCTTT
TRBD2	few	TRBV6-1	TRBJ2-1	CASSQGGGTYNEQFF	TGTGCCAGCAGTCAAGGCGGGGGGACCTACAATGAGCAGTTCTTC
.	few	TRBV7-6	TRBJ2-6	CASSPAATGANVLTF	TGTGCCAGCAGCCCCGCGGCCACTGGGGCCAACGTCCTGACTTTC
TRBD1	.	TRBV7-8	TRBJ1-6	CASSLGSQGGSPLHF	TGTGCCAGCAGCTTAGGTTCACAGGGGGGTTCACCCCTCCACTTT
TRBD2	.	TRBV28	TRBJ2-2	CASSFQLALNTGELFF	TGTGCCAGCAGTTTCCAACTAGCGTTGAACACCGGGGAGCTGTTTTTT
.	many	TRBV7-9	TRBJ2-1	CASSLAPGDNEQFF	TGTGCTAGCAGCCTAGCCCCAGGAGACAATGAGCAGTTCTTC
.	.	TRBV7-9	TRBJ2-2	CASYPTLGSGELFF	TGTGCCAGCTACCCAACTTTGGGAAGCGGGGAGCTGTTTTTT